This T cell receptor (beta chain) was identified in a study of T cells in Graves' hyperthyroidism and ophthalmopathy. Points from the study as a whole: Ophthalmopathy onset followed model prediction by a median approximately 5.9 months.

The V gene lost 8 bases and the J gene lost 1 base, with 14 bases spanning the gap. This CDR3 is built from 14 residues. Germline CDR1 and CDR2: SEHNR and FQNEAQ (reference sequence). Template material for amplifying TCR beta CDR3 regions consisted of RNA transcripts. When the TCR CDR3 underwent first-round RT-PCR, the HTBI primer set was used. Using its own MiXCR run on the multiplex PCR reads, TCRdb lists one record per CDR3 protein. The repertoire holds around 500,000 distinct CDR3 sequences, with around 16% as singletons. This clonotype has ten or more counts. Its matching antigen is unknown. The sequencing input was blood. The chain uses TRBV7-9 and TRBJ1-1; the D gene is possibly TRBD1 (6 bases). The TCR originated in a woman in her thirties with Graves' ophthalmopathy. CDR3 coding DNA: TGTGCCAGCGGCACAGGGCTGAGGAACACTGAAGCTTTCTTT. Translating it yields CASGTGLRNTEAFF.